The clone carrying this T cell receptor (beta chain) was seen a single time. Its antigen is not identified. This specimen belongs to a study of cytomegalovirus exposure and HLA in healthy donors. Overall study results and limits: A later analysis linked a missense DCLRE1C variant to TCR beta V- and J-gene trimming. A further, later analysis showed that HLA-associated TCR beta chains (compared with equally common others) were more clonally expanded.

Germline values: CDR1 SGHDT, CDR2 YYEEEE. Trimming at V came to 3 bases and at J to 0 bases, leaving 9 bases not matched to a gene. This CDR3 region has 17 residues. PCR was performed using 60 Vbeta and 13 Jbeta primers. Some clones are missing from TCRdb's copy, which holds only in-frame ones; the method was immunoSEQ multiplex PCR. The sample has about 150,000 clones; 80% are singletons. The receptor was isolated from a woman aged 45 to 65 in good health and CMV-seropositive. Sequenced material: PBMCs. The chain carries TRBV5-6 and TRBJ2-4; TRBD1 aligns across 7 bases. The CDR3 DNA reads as TGTGCCAGCAGCTCCTGGGGAAGGGGGCAAGCCAAAAACATTCAGTACTTC. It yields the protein CASSSWGRGQAKNIQYF.